This TCR beta chain was observed in a study of kidney transplant recipient with SARS-CoV-2 infection. V dropped 5 bases and J dropped 4 bases, with 23 bases sitting between them. The CDR3 length is 17 residues. Germline-derived CDR1 and CDR2 are SEHNR and FQNEAQ (reference sequence). This clonotype came up many times. Via MiXCR, TCRdb re-called the reads, giving one row per CDR3 protein. The data hold 200,000 to 300,000 distinct CDR3 sequences, with around 28% observed a single time. The clonotype comes from a male patient between 25 and 39 years old who had COVID-19 and was a kidney transplant recipient. Some T cells here may be from the graft donor. The genes are TRBV7-9 and TRBJ1-2; D ambiguous. Sequences were derived from a blood sample, sampled at baseline and between days 110 and 120 from a kidney transplant recipient. CDR3 region: CASSRIAYHGKTYGYTF. In DNA form, the CDR3 reads TGTGCCAGCAGCAGGATTGCATACCATGGAAAGACCTATGGCTACACCTTC.